A selection of T cell receptor beta chains follows, all from one sample in a study of blood T cells in healthy people across ages. TCRdb redid the calling of the 5' RACE reads with MiXCR, one entry per CDR3 protein. There are 1 million or so distinct CDR3 sequences in the sample; 40% to 55% occur only once, and around 18% lies in the top ten. The specimen sequenced was blood. The receptors here all came from a woman aged 55-70 years in good health. The conserved cysteine and the conserved F or W are not part of the CDR3 here. Fields, in order: clone size, J gene, V gene, CDR3 protein. For some rows the clone size is stated as once, few or many, or as a class when expanded; others skip it.

few | TRBJ2-7 | TRBV10-2 | ASGVPGQGRYEQY
once | TRBJ2-5 | TRBV20-1 | SASPPFGGGHNEQY
few | TRBJ2-7 | TRBV20-1 | SARGGTGRGAGYEQY
. | TRBJ2-3 | TRBV7-8 | ASSLGGRSSDTQY
few | TRBJ2-1 | TRBV9 | ASSVGPGSYNEQF
. | TRBJ2-1 | TRBV6-6 | ASSTVAGQF
few | TRBJ2-3 | TRBV3-1 | ASSQEEGRGTDTQY
. | TRBJ1-6 | TRBV27 | ASSLRRKNSPLH
once | TRBJ2-7 | TRBV29-1 | SVEGTGEGVYEQY
. | TRBJ2-3 | TRBV7-9 | ASSPPEDMQY
. | . | TRBV7-9 | ASSTSGLTYNEQY
few | TRBJ1-2 | TRBV27 | ASRVSGGRDGYT
. | TRBJ1-1 | TRBV7-9 | ASSSMGVTEAF
few | TRBJ2-6 | TRBV6-5 | ASSYSLSGANVLT
. | TRBJ2-7 | TRBV6-1 | ATGQSLGYEQY
few | TRBJ2-5 | TRBV7-9 | ASSLGASGSRETQY
. | TRBJ2-4 | TRBV7-8 | ASSLGQGKDIQY
many | TRBJ2-7 | TRBV7-9 | ASSRTQPDYEQY
few | TRBJ2-7 | TRBV10-3 | AISEIDRPYEQY
. | TRBJ2-3 | TRBV25-1 | ASSAGLSQY
. | TRBJ2-5 | TRBV18 | ASSPLLAGGKETQY
. | TRBJ1-1 | TRBV11-2 | ASSLWETEAF
. | TRBJ2-3 | TRBV6-6 | ASTFGSVADTQY
. | TRBJ1-5 | TRBV2 | ASSEAGGGFSNQPQH
few | TRBJ2-7 | TRBV7-9 | ASSFNTGGKTEQY
few | TRBJ2-7 | TRBV6-5 | ASKGVYEQY
few | TRBJ2-3 | TRBV15 | ATSGRTLSTDTQY
. | TRBJ2-7 | TRBV12-3/TRBV12-4 | ASSFQVGYEQY
. | TRBJ1-3 | TRBV29-1 | SVEDGNTIY
. | TRBJ2-5 | TRBV3-1 | ASSQVVWTGRETQY
. | TRBJ1-1 | TRBV10-3 | AISESEGEAF
. | TRBJ2-2 | TRBV7-2 | ASSLAGVMTGELF
few | TRBJ2-5 | TRBV15 | ATSRAGGGNEQY
. | TRBJ2-5 | TRBV19 | ASSPSPPETQY
. | TRBJ1-2 | TRBV20-1 | SASKGRDGYT
. | TRBJ2-7 | TRBV20-1 | SARDRAESRYEQY
. | TRBJ2-1 | TRBV29-1 | SSGLAGVVGKQF
once | TRBJ2-1 | TRBV7-2 | ASSRGLAAGTYNEQF
few | TRBJ2-5 | TRBV5-1 | ASSLGRGQGPNQAQY
few | TRBJ1-4 | TRBV29-1 | SARTGVEKLF
few | TRBJ2-3 | TRBV3-1 | ASSQDRQAYTNTQY
. | TRBJ1-2 | TRBV25-1 | ASSDEEIYGYT